Shown below are 27 T cell receptor beta chains from a single sample sequenced in a study of T cell repertoires in cytomegalovirus infection (dated by TCRdb to 2018 to 2020). The listed sequencing device is Illumina HiSeq 1500. The raw public reads went through TCRdb reprocessing: fastp at Q25, MiXCR clone calling, in-frame beta chains kept. Merged by CDR3 protein, the rows form single entries marked with the most common genes and DNA. In all, the sample holds roughly 720,000 distinct CDR3 sequences, and 35% of those were seen once. The top ten clones comprise 2.8% of the sample. Sequenced input: PBMCs. Receptor source: a human donor in good health (CMV status not recorded). Some clones in this sample may be carry-over from other donors' samples.

This clonotype was detected a few times. The chain is built from TRBV2 and TRBJ2-1; 7 bases fit TRBD2. V was pared by 3 bases and J by 3 bases, with 2 bases of the junction left unmatched. The germline V gene has CDR1 SNHLY and CDR2 FYNNEI. This CDR3 is built from 14 residues. In DNA form, the CDR3 reads TGTGCCAGCAGTGAGGGGGGGGGCTACAATGAGCAGTTCTTC. Residues: CASSEGGGYNEQFF.

This clonotype was recorded many times. V gene TRBV12-3 or TRBV12-4 combines with J gene TRBJ2-7; TRBD2 matches at 7 bases. V was clipped by 6 bases and J by 5 bases; unmatched bases: 13. The CDR3 consists of 15 residues. CDR3 nucleotide sequence: TGTGCCAGCAGAAATCGGGGAGGGAATCGTAACGAGCAGTACTTC. Its translation is CASRNRGGNRNEQYF.

The chain is built from TRBV28 and TRBJ2-5; 7 bases fit TRBD2. The germline CDR1 and CDR2 sequences are MDHEN and SYDVKM. CDR3 length: 14 amino acids. Trimming took 7 bases from V and 5 from J; bases not matched to a gene: 10. Written as DNA, the CDR3 is TGTGCCAGCACTCAAAGGGAGGGGATCGAGACCCAGTACTTC. It encodes CASTQREGIETQYF.

The chain has TRBV6-5 and TRBJ1-2; perhaps TRBD1 as D (6 bases). Trimming shortened V by 2 bases and J by 4 bases, and 14 bases separated the two germline ends. The length of the CDR3 is 15 residues. Germline lookup yields CDR1 MNHEY and CDR2 SVGAGI. DNA of the CDR3: TGTGCCAGCAGTTACCCCTCGGGGGCTGGCTATGGCTACACCTTC. It specifies CASSYPSGAGYGYTF.

This clonotype was recorded many times. The rearrangement uses TRBV28 and TRBJ2-7; 8 positions agree with TRBD1. Germline V CDR1 and CDR2: MDHEN, SYDVKM. V was clipped by 3 bases and J by 6 bases; unmatched bases: 4. The CDR3 loop spans 13 amino acids. The chain's CDR3 is CASSFGGTGEQYF. The DNA for the CDR3 is TGTGCCAGCAGTTTTGGGGGGACAGGCGAGCAGTACTTC.

This clonotype was detected a few times. The chain employs TRBV6-1 and TRBJ2-7, with 8 bases fitting TRBD2. After removal of 7 bases from V and 6 bases from J, the junction contained 11 bases not matched to a gene. The CDR3 loop spans 14 amino acids. Germline loops: CDR1 MNHNS, CDR2 SASEGT. CDR3 amino acids: CASTAPSGGREQYF. CDR3 DNA: TGTGCCAGCACCGCCCCCAGCGGGGGCCGCGAGCAGTACTTC.

The chain uses TRBV5-1 and TRBJ1-5; TRBD1 might be the D (5 bases). With 0 bases removed from V and 7 bases from J, the gap between germline ends came to 11 bases. The CDR3 extends over 14 amino acids. The germline V gene has CDR1 SGHRS and CDR2 YFSETQ. This CDR3 is CASSLGGWMQPQHF. The DNA of the CDR3 is TGCGCCAGCAGCTTGGGGGGCTGGATGCAGCCCCAGCATTTT.

This clonotype was seen ten or more times. The V gene is TRBV7-2, the J gene TRBJ2-7; the match to TRBD2 covers 13 bases. This CDR3 comprises 16 residues. Trimming cost V 0 bases and J 6 bases; bases outside gene matches: 5. The germline V gene encodes CDR1 SGHTA and CDR2 FQGNSA. In DNA form, the CDR3 reads TGTGCCAGCAGCTTAGCTCAGACTAGCGGGAGGAGCGAGCAGTACTTC. Translated: CASSLAQTSGRSEQYF.

The chain has TRBV14 and TRBJ2-1, with a weak D call TRBD1 (6 bases). CDR1 and CDR2 (germline): SGHDN, FVKESK. Trimming stripped 1 base from V and 7 bases from J, with 11 bases between. The CDR3 totals 14 residues. CDR3 amino acids: CASSQGGLINEQFF. The CDR3 region has the DNA TGTGCCAGCAGCCAAGGGGGGCTTATTAATGAGCAGTTCTTC. Full variable domain (missing parts from reference TRBV14 and TRBJ2-1): EAGVTQFPSHSVIEKGQTVTLRCDPISGHDNLYWYRRVMGKEIKFLLHFVKESKQDESGMPNNRFLAERTGGTYSTLKVQPAELEDSGVYFCASSQGGLINEQFFGPGTRLTVL.

This clonotype was recorded once. The rearrangement joins TRBV6-5 to TRBJ1-2; maybe TRBD1 (6 bases). The CDR3 is made up of 14 amino acids. Trimming left V 9 bases short and J 5 bases short, with 19 bases between. Germline CDR1 and CDR2: MNHEY and SVGAGI. The CDR3 nucleotides read TGTGCCAGTACCAGGGGAGGGCAAGGATATGGCTACACCTTC. This encodes CASTRGGQGYGYTF.

The sample holds a few counts of this clonotype. The V call is TRBV20-1, the J call TRBJ2-3, with 9 bases identical to TRBD2. Germline CDR1 reads DFQATT; CDR2 reads SNEGSKA (reference sequence). CDR3 length: 18 amino acids. Trimming cost V 0 bases and J 1 base; bases outside gene matches: 11. The DNA for the CDR3 is TGCAGTGCTAGAGATTCTCTAGCGGGAAATCATCGCACAGATACGCAGTATTTT. As protein: CSARDSLAGNHRTDTQYF.

J is TRBJ1-1 and V is TRBV20-1, with 9 nucleotides matching TRBD1. The CDR3 length is 16 residues. Germline V gene lookup returns CDR1 DFQATT and CDR2 SNEGSKA (reference sequence). J gave up 4 bases and V 3 bases, and 12 bases lay outside the gene matches. CDR3 sequence: CSASGHGQGRITEAFF. CDR3 sequence (DNA): TGCAGTGCTAGTGGGCACGGACAGGGGCGGATCACTGAAGCTTTCTTT.

The V call is TRBV27, the J call TRBJ2-2; D possibly uses TRBD1 or TRBD2 (5 bases each). CDR3 length: 15 amino acids. V was trimmed by 4 bases and J by 4 bases, leaving 13 bases between them. Germline lookup yields CDR1 MNHEY and CDR2 SMNVEV (reference sequence). CDR3 sequence (DNA): TGTGCCAGCAGTTCGGGACCGAGTGGCACCGGGGAGCTGTTTTTT. Its translation: CASSSGPSGTGELFF.

A few counts support this clonotype. CDR3 loop: CASRQGNSNQPQHF. The DNA of the CDR3 is TGTGCCAGCAGACAGGGAAATAGCAATCAGCCCCAGCATTTT. The J gene is TRBJ1-5, the V gene TRBV2; weak D call: TRBD1 (6 bases). V was cut by 6 bases and J by 0 bases, with 9 bases left in between. The germline V gene encodes CDR1 SNHLY and CDR2 FYNNEI. The CDR3 runs 14 residues.

There are a few counts of this clonotype. The chain joins TRBV7-2 to TRBJ1-5; D ambiguous. This CDR3 spans 15 amino acids. V lost 0 bases and J 10 bases, leaving 16 bases between the germline ends. Germline CDR1 SGHTA, CDR2 FQGNSA. Here the CDR3 DNA reads TGTGCCAGCAGCTTAGCGTCGAGTCGGATCGGACCCCAGCATTTT. Protein product: CASSLASSRIGPQHF.

This sequence joins TRBV30 and TRBJ2-7, with 8 bases aligning to TRBD1. J lost 5 bases, V lost 3 bases, and 9 bases had no gene match. The CDR3 contains 14 residues. Per the germline V gene, CDR1 is GTSNPN and CDR2 is SVGIG (reference sequence). The CDR3 reads CAWSRRGQGDEQYF. CDR3 sequence (DNA): TGTGCCTGGAGCCGCAGGGGGCAAGGCGACGAGCAGTACTTC.

There are a few counts of this clonotype. The chain joins TRBV20-1 to TRBJ2-5, with 8 bases matching TRBD1. V was clipped by 4 bases and J by 2 bases; unmatched bases: 15. The germline CDR1 and CDR2 sequences are DFQATT and SNEGSKA (reference sequence). The CDR3 loop spans 17 amino acids. In DNA, the CDR3 is TGCAGTGCTACCGCTCCACCCGGACAGGGCCTTCAAGAGACCCAGTACTTC. Protein: CSATAPPGQGLQETQYF.

The chain has TRBV7-2 and TRBJ2-3; possible D gene TRBD2, 5 bases. CDR1 is SGHTA, CDR2 FQGNSA, per germline. V was trimmed by 5 bases and J by 4 bases, leaving 10 bases between them. CDR3 length: 13 residues. CDR3 sequence (DNA): TGTGCCAGCAGCCCGCAGCGGCCAGATACGCAGTATTTT. It codes for CASSPQRPDTQYF.

This chain links TRBV7-2 with TRBJ1-2; D is perhaps TRBD1 (5 bases). V was cut by 6 bases and J by 5 bases, with 22 bases left in between. Germline lookup yields CDR1 SGHTA and CDR2 FQGNSA. CDR3 size: 16 residues. The CDR3 reads CASSPSPREDRYGYTF. The CDR3 DNA reads as TGTGCCAGCAGTCCATCCCCCAGGGAGGATCGGTATGGCTACACCTTC.

The chain carries TRBV10-1 and TRBJ2-3; the match to TRBD2 covers 9 bases. The length of the CDR3 is 19 residues. Germline-derived CDR1 and CDR2 are WNHNN and SYGVQD (reference sequence). J lost 2 bases, V lost 0 bases, and 12 bases had no gene match. The CDR3 DNA reads TGCGCCAGCAGTGAGTCGAGTTTTGTAGCGGGGGCCTTCACAGATACGCAGTATTTT. Residues: CASSESSFVAGAFTDTQYF.

The V gene is TRBV4-1, the J gene TRBJ1-6, with a weak D call TRBD1 (5 bases). The CDR3 extends over 16 amino acids. The V and J ends lost 6 bases and 0 bases respectively, with 12 bases between them. CDR1 is MGHRA, CDR2 YSYEKL, per germline. CDR3 DNA: TGCGCCAGCAGACTAGACAGAAGCTCCTATAATTCACCCCTCCACTTT. This codes for CASRLDRSSYNSPLHF.

This clonotype has more than one count but fewer than ten. The chain carries TRBV11-2 and TRBJ2-3; 13 positions match TRBD2. CDR1 is SGHAT, CDR2 FQNNGV, per germline. The V gene end was trimmed by 8 bases and the J gene end by 8 bases; junction bases not matched to a gene: 10. CDR3 length equals 15 residues. Here the CDR3 reads CASLSRTSGRGTQYF. The CDR3 DNA reads as TGTGCCAGCCTTTCGCGGACTAGCGGGAGAGGTACGCAGTATTTT.

The chain couples TRBV7-9 to TRBJ1-4; possible D gene TRBD1, 5 bases. Trimming removed 2 bases from V and 3 bases from J, with 10 bases in between. CDR3 length: 15 residues. Germline CDR1 and CDR2: SEHNR and FQNEAQ (reference sequence). CDR3 sequence (DNA): TGTGCCAGCAGCTTACTCGCAGGGCCTAATGAAAAACTGTTTTTT. Residues: CASSLLAGPNEKLFF.

This sequence joins TRBV6-6 and TRBJ1-3; D is unclear. V was shortened by 0 bases and J by 0 bases, with 9 bases between the two germline ends. The CDR3 has 16 amino acids. In germline, CDR1 is MNHNY, CDR2 SVGAGI (reference sequence). CDR3: CASSYSAVTSGNTIYF. DNA for the CDR3: TGTGCCAGCAGTTACTCGGCGGTCACCTCTGGAAACACCATATATTTT.

Notes on this clonotype: The junction departs from the called germline gene at one end, perhaps through a read error. This sequence joins TRBV7-2 and TRBJ2-2; D possibly matches TRBD1 or TRBD2 (5 bases each). The CDR3 sequence is 14 residues long. Germline V CDR1 and CDR2: SGHTA, FQGNSA. CDR3 sequence: CAISTPPGTGYLFF. In DNA form, the CDR3 reads TGTGCCATCAGCACCCCACCCGGGACCGGGTATCTGTTTTTT.

The gene calls are TRBV5-4 and TRBJ2-1; D is possibly TRBD1 (6 bases). Germline assignment: CDR1 SGHNT and CDR2 YYREEE (reference sequence). The CDR3 contains 16 residues. The V end lost 4 bases, the J end lost 8 bases, and 22 bases lay between the germline ends. CDR3 in DNA: TGTGCCAGCAGCCCCACCCGGGACACCGTTCGAGATGAGCAGTTCTTC. Encoded protein: CASSPTRDTVRDEQFF.

The chain employs TRBV28 and TRBJ2-7, with 12 bases aligning to TRBD2. The germline V gene has CDR1 MDHEN and CDR2 SYDVKM. This CDR3 has 16 residues. The J segment lost 5 bases and the V segment lost 3 bases, leaving 8 bases of the junction unmatched. The chain's CDR3 is CASSLSTSGSWNEQYF. The CDR3 DNA follows: TGTGCCAGCAGTTTGTCGACTAGCGGGAGTTGGAACGAGCAGTACTTC.